Below are 30 T cell receptor beta chains sequenced from a single sample in a study of CD8 T cells in ankylosing spondylitis. TCRdb re-called the 5' RACE reads through MiXCR, storing one row per CDR3 protein. The data contain under 300,000 distinct CDR3 sequences, roughly 10% of them singletons. Specimen: blood, either unsorted or a sorted T cell fraction (not recorded which). The receptors stem from a male donor with ankylosing spondylitis or in good health (not recorded which).

The sample holds many counts of this clonotype. V and J are TRBV9 and TRBJ2-2; 12 bases line up with TRBD2. The CDR3 length is 15 residues. CDR1 is SGDLS, CDR2 YYNGEE, per germline. The ends lost 3 bases at V and 7 bases at J; junction bases unmatched: 4. CDR3 sequence (DNA): TGTGCCAGCAGCGGGACTAGCGGGGAGGTCGGGGAGCTGTTTTTT. Residues: CASSGTSGEVGELFF.

This clonotype was counted ten times or more. The chain couples TRBV7-2 to TRBJ1-4, with D unclear. The CDR3 totals 15 residues. Deletions cut 3 bases from V and 3 bases from J, with 11 bases between. Germline values: CDR1 SGHTA, CDR2 FQGNSA. The CDR3 reads CASSFTAAANEKLFF. The CDR3 bases are TGTGCCAGCAGCTTTACAGCGGCGGCTAATGAAAAACTGTTTTTT.

This clonotype has ten or more counts. The J gene is TRBJ1-2, the V gene TRBV29-1; D remains unclear. V shed 3 bases and J shed 8 bases, with 10 bases lying between them. This CDR3 region has 11 residues. CDR1 SQVTM and CDR2 ANQGSEA come from the germline V gene. CDR3 protein: CSVDSVGGYTF. Written as DNA, the CDR3 is TGCAGCGTTGATTCTGTGGGGGGCTACACCTTC.

This clonotype was counted many times. This sequence joins TRBV12-3 or TRBV12-4 and TRBJ1-4, with D unresolved. This CDR3 is built from 14 residues. V dropped 3 bases and J dropped 8 bases, with 13 bases sitting between them. The CDR3 region is CASSFAGTREKLFF. CDR3 in DNA: TGTGCCAGCAGTTTTGCAGGAACGAGGGAAAAACTGTTTTTT.

In this sample, this clonotype turned up many times. The DNA for the CDR3 is TGCGCCAGCAGCTTGACAGGGGGGACCTACGAGCAGTACTTC. This sequence encodes CASSLTGGTYEQYF. This rearrangement joins TRBV5-1 to TRBJ2-7; 8 bases map to TRBD1. This CDR3 is built from 14 residues. Germline-derived CDR1 and CDR2 are SGHRS and YFSETQ. J lost 2 bases, V lost 1 base, and 2 bases had no gene match.

This clonotype came up many times. The gene calls are TRBV9 and TRBJ2-5, with D unresolved. Trimming took 0 bases from V and 5 from J, leaving 14 bases between them. This CDR3 contains 15 residues. Germline lookup yields CDR1 SGDLS and CDR2 YYNGEE. The CDR3 DNA sequence: TGTGCCAGCAGCGTAGGAGGCGGTGCGATGGAGACCCAGTACTTC. Translating it yields CASSVGGGAMETQYF.

The rearrangement joins TRBV29-1 to TRBJ2-2; 8 bases fit TRBD2. The CDR3 sequence is 15 residues long. V lost 6 bases, J lost 5 bases, and 11 bases stayed unmatched. Germline CDR1 SQVTM, CDR2 ANQGSEA. CDR3 nucleotide sequence: TGCAGCGTGTCCCCCAGCGGGAGTTGGACCGGGGAGCTGTTTTTT. Residues: CSVSPSGSWTGELFF.

This clonotype was detected many times. This chain joins TRBV21-1 and TRBJ2-1; the table's D call of TRBD1 was not tested on the DNA. TRBV21-1 constitutes a pseudogene. The CDR3 has 18 residues. The CDR3 here is CASSNGWDGDRGYNEQFF. In DNA form, the CDR3 reads TGTGCCAGCAGCAATGGGTGGGACGGGGACAGGGGCTACAATGAGCAGTTCTTC.

CDR3 sequence reads: CASSNATGANVLTF. In nucleotides, the CDR3 is TGTGCCAGCAGCAACGCTACTGGGGCCAACGTCCTGACTTTC. The chain is built from TRBV6-4 and TRBJ2-6; D not certain. V dropped 6 bases and J dropped 2 bases, with 8 bases sitting between them. This CDR3 has 14 amino acids. Germline CDR1 MRHNA, CDR2 SNTAGT.

This clonotype came up many times. The gene calls are TRBV6-5 and TRBJ2-1; the D call may be TRBD1 or TRBD2 (6 bases each). The CDR3 has 16 residues. Germline V gene sequence: CDR1 MNHEY, CDR2 SVGAGI. The V end lost 0 bases, the J end lost 11 bases, and 20 bases lay between the germline ends. CDR3 amino acids: CASSYSSPPPRGQQFF. The CDR3 DNA reads TGTGCCAGCAGTTACTCCTCGCCACCCCCACGGGGGCAGCAGTTCTTC.

The chain carries TRBV5-1 and TRBJ2-3, with 13 bases identical to TRBD2. This CDR3 is built from 17 residues. Germline-derived CDR1 and CDR2 are SGHRS and YFSETQ. The junction had 6 bases not matched to a gene; V was cut back by 2 bases and J by 3 bases. The CDR3: CASSLGTSGIQTDTQYF. The CDR3 bases are TGCGCCAGCAGCTTAGGGACTAGCGGGATCCAAACAGATACGCAGTATTTT.

The rearrangement links TRBV29-1 to TRBJ2-1, with D perhaps matching TRBD1 (6 bases). Germline assignment: CDR1 SQVTM and CDR2 ANQGSEA. The CDR3 has 15 amino acids. Trimming left V 7 bases short and J 2 bases short, with 18 bases between. The CDR3 protein is CSAKQGTLTYNEQFF. CDR3 DNA: TGCAGCGCGAAACAGGGCACTTTGACCTACAATGAGCAGTTCTTC.

This clonotype appeared a few times. The chain joins TRBV29-1 to TRBJ1-2; D uncertain. Deletions cut 0 bases from V and 8 bases from J, with 1 base between. The germline V gene has CDR1 SQVTM and CDR2 ANQGSEA. The CDR3 spans 9 residues. The CDR3 sequence is CSVEEGYTF. CDR3 sequence (DNA): TGCAGCGTTGAAGAAGGCTACACCTTC.

This clonotype was observed a handful of times. This chain joins TRBV6-4 and TRBJ2-1, with 8 nucleotides matching TRBD2. There are 16 residues in the CDR3. V was pared by 3 bases and J by 7 bases, with 11 bases of the junction left unmatched. Germline CDR1 and CDR2: MRHNA and SNTAGT. The CDR3: CASSDKTGGDVNEQFF. The CDR3 DNA reads TGTGCCAGCAGTGATAAGACGGGGGGGGATGTTAATGAGCAGTTCTTC.

Many counts were recorded for this clonotype. V is TRBV12-3 or TRBV12-4 and J is TRBJ1-4; D gene uncertain. The CDR3 has 15 residues. V was shortened by 4 bases and J by 3 bases, with 12 bases between the two germline ends. CDR3 coding DNA: TGTGCCAGCAGTTCGGAGCTTGGATCTAATGAAAAACTGTTTTTT. Translation: CASSSELGSNEKLFF.

The sample holds a few counts of this clonotype. The rearrangement uses TRBV7-7 and TRBJ2-1; D unclear. The CDR3 is 15 amino acids. The germline V gene encodes CDR1 SSHAT and CDR2 FNYEAQ (reference sequence). Trimming removed 1 base from V and 5 bases from J, with 12 bases in between. The CDR3 DNA is TGTGCCAGCAGCTTAGGGCCCTACACTAACAATGAGCAGTTCTTC. Translation gives CASSLGPYTNNEQFF.

This clonotype was counted many times. This chain links TRBV7-8 with TRBJ2-7, with D possibly TRBD1 on 6 matching bases. The germline gives CDR1 SGHVS, CDR2 FQNEAQ. The V end lost 1 base, the J end lost 2 bases, and 15 bases lay between the germline ends. This CDR3 has 16 residues. The CDR3 DNA reads TGTGCCAGCAGCTTAGTGGTGTCAGGGGATCCCTACGAGCAGTACTTC. Protein sequence: CASSLVVSGDPYEQYF.

This clonotype was recorded only once. The CDR3 region has the DNA TGTGCCAGCCCTAATTGGGCCGGGGAGCTGTTTTTT. It specifies CASPNWAGELFF. The chain employs TRBV19 and TRBJ2-2; D unresolved. From germline, CDR1 is LNHDA and CDR2 SQIVND (reference sequence). V was clipped by 9 bases and J by 6 bases, with 11 bases between them. This CDR3 contains 12 residues.

This clonotype was found many times. The chain is built from TRBV14 and TRBJ2-1, with a weak D call TRBD2 (6 bases). This CDR3 has 14 residues. Germline assignment: CDR1 SGHDN and CDR2 FVKESK. Between the trimmed V and J ends, which lost 0 bases and 7 bases, there was a span of 10 bases. In DNA form, the CDR3 reads TGTGCCAGCAGCCAAGATTGGGCGGGGAATGAGCAGTTCTTC. Amino acid sequence: CASSQDWAGNEQFF.

This clonotype was seen many times. The chain recombines TRBV6-1 with TRBJ2-7, with D possibly being TRBD1 (5 bases). Trimming took 5 bases from V and 6 from J, leaving 23 bases between them. This CDR3 is built from 16 residues. Germline CDR1 is MNHNS and CDR2 is SASEGT. As DNA, the CDR3 is TGTGCCAGCAGTCCCGGATCGGTGCAGGGATACGGCGAGCAGTACTTC. Translated: CASSPGSVQGYGEQYF.

This clonotype was observed at least ten times. As DNA, the CDR3 is TGCGCCAGCAGCGCGACAACAGAGCACAATGAGCAGTTCTTC. It yields the protein CASSATTEHNEQFF. This chain connects TRBV5-1 to TRBJ2-1, with D unclear. Germline V gives CDR1 SGHRS, CDR2 YFSETQ. V dropped 4 bases and J dropped 5 bases, with 13 bases sitting between them. The CDR3 has 14 residues.

This clonotype was seen only a few times. The V and J genes are TRBV7-9 and TRBJ2-1; the match to TRBD2 covers 8 bases. This CDR3 is 16 amino acids long. V gave up 1 base and J gave up 3 bases; unmatched junction bases: 5. Germline assignment: CDR1 SEHNR and CDR2 FQNEAQ (reference sequence). For the CDR3, the DNA is TGTGCCAGCAGCTTAGGGTCTAGCGGGCTCTACAATGAGCAGTTCTTC. Its translation is CASSLGSSGLYNEQFF.

At least ten counts were recorded for this clonotype. In DNA form, the CDR3 reads TGCAGTGCTAGAGAGGCGGACCGATACAATGAGCAGTTCTTC. Translation gives CSAREADRYNEQFF. The rearrangement uses TRBV20-1 and TRBJ2-1, with no clear D. The ends were cut back, 0 bases at V and 4 bases at J, with 10 bases in the middle. The CDR3 loop spans 14 amino acids. Per the germline V gene, CDR1 is DFQATT and CDR2 is SNEGSKA (reference sequence).

This clonotype was observed at least ten times. The gene calls are TRBV21-1 and TRBJ1-5. TRBV21-1 is a pseudogene. The CDR3 extends over 18 amino acids. This CDR3 reads CASSKRKGLAVPNQPQHF. The CDR3 DNA follows: TGTGCCAGCAGCAAAAGGAAGGGACTAGCGGTCCCCAATCAGCCCCAGCATTTT.

The sample holds many counts of this clonotype. The chain links TRBV29-1 to TRBJ2-5, with a weak D call TRBD2 (6 bases). The germline V gene encodes CDR1 SQVTM and CDR2 ANQGSEA. The CDR3 sequence is 14 residues long. V was trimmed by 3 bases and J by 5 bases, leaving 16 bases between them. The CDR3 coding sequence is TGCAGCGTTGACTCTAGCGTTGGAGGGGAGACCCAGTACTTC. Encoded protein: CSVDSSVGGETQYF.

As regards this clonotype: The junction departs from the called germline gene at one end, perhaps through a read error. The rearrangement joins TRBV7-2 to TRBJ2-7, with 7 nucleotides matching TRBD1. CDR1 SGHTA and CDR2 FQGNSA come from the germline V gene. The CDR3 length is 14 residues. The CDR3 protein is CASSANRGSYVQYF. The CDR3 DNA sequence: TGTGCCAGCAGCGCGAACAGGGGCTCCTACGTGCAGTACTTC.

The chain carries TRBV18 and TRBJ2-1; TRBD1 aligns across 8 bases. This CDR3 comprises 16 residues. The germline gives CDR1 KGHSH, CDR2 LQKENI. After removal of 4 bases from V and 7 bases from J, the junction contained 12 bases not matched to a gene. DNA of the CDR3: TGTGCCAGCTCACTTTTTACCCTGGACAGGGTAAATGAGCAGTTCTTC. Its protein product is CASSLFTLDRVNEQFF.

In its sample, this clonotype was seen many times. This chain joins TRBV6-1 and TRBJ1-6; D gene unclear. This CDR3 is built from 16 residues. Trimming left V 5 bases short and J 0 bases short, with 11 bases between. Germline V gene data show CDR1 as MNHNS and CDR2 as SASEGT. CDR3 in DNA: TGTGCCAGCAGTCCCCTGTATAGCTCCTATAATTCACCCCTCCACTTT. As protein: CASSPLYSSYNSPLHF.

This sequence joins TRBV7-9 and TRBJ1-1, with unresolved D. The CDR3 is 13 amino acids. The germline V gene has CDR1 SEHNR and CDR2 FQNEAQ (reference sequence). Trimming left V 5 bases short and J 5 bases short, with 12 bases between. The CDR3 loop reads CASSGGIRTEAFF. The CDR3 region has the DNA TGTGCCAGCAGCGGAGGGATTCGGACTGAAGCTTTCTTT.

This clonotype has ten or more counts. V usage is TRBV5-1 and J usage is TRBJ2-1, with TRBD2 identical over 7 bases. The length of the CDR3 is 16 residues. Germline V gene lookup returns CDR1 SGHRS and CDR2 YFSETQ. V dropped 0 bases and J dropped 4; count of bases not matched to a gene: 7. The CDR3 spells CASSLAGLAGYNEQFF. Written as DNA, the CDR3 is TGCGCCAGCAGCTTGGCCGGATTAGCGGGTTACAATGAGCAGTTCTTC.